The clone carrying this T cell receptor beta chain appeared once. The data were taken from a study of PD-L1 blockade in urothelial cancer. The wider study: Once treatment had started, blood was analyzed at 3 weeks (second dose) and again at 6 weeks.

The CDR3 spans 11 residues. Germline V gene sequence: CDR1 MNHEY, CDR2 SVGAGI. Between the trimmed V and J ends, which lost 5 bases and 4 bases, there was a span of 4 bases. What went into each PCR as a spike was synthetic TCR analog templates. The assay was immunoSEQ multiplex PCR, and TCRdb's table has in-frame clones only and misses some. This table has 50,000 to 55,000 clones, around 77% appearing once. This TCR came from a man between 70 and 80 years old with urothelial cancer. This material consisted of PBMCs, taken around atezolizumab (anti-PD-L1) treatment. The chain has TRBV6-5 and TRBJ2-3; D unclear. The CDR3 DNA is TGTGCCAGCAGTACAGCAGATACGCAGTATTTT. Its translation: CASSTADTQYF.